The 20 T cell receptor beta chains in this list originate from one sample, sequenced in a study of monozygotic twins with inflammatory bowel disease. One entry per CDR3 protein, without DNA, is what TCRdb gives after re-calling the 5' RACE reads. Recorded for this sample: around 400,000 distinct CDR3 sequences. Material for sequencing was blood. These receptors originate from a human donor with ulcerative colitis or Crohn's disease, or a healthy co-twin of an affected twin (not recorded which).

The chain has TRBV6-2 or TRBV6-3 and TRBJ1-1. CDR1 is MNHEY, CDR2 SVGEGT, per germline. This CDR3 is built from 14 residues. CDR3 amino acids: CASSYGRENTEAFF.

The chain links TRBV7-6 to TRBJ2-1; lacking DNA, the TRBD1 call made by TCRdb goes unchecked. The germline CDR1 and CDR2 sequences are SGHVS and FNYEAQ. The CDR3 totals 15 residues. The CDR3 loop is CASSSGTGRSYEQFF.

The CDR3 is CASRGATGPTDTQYF. This chain connects TRBV12-3 or TRBV12-4 to TRBJ2-3; TCRdb names TRBD1, which stays unverified in the absence of DNA. The CDR3 runs to 15 residues.

The chain joins TRBV27 to TRBJ2-1; TCRdb's D gene call, TRBD2, goes unchecked for lack of DNA. Germline-derived CDR1 and CDR2 are MNHEY and SMNVEV (reference sequence). This CDR3 has 14 amino acids. The CDR3 sequence: CASSPKGLYNEQFF.

This chain connects TRBV4-1 to TRBJ1-1. The CDR3 is 16 residues long. Germline loops: CDR1 MGHRA, CDR2 YSYEKL. CDR3 loop: CASSHLVERSGTEAFF.

The V and J genes are TRBV13 and TRBJ2-7; TCRdb proposes TRBD1, but this gene call is untestable without DNA. This CDR3 spans 15 amino acids. Germline V gives CDR1 PRHDT, CDR2 FYEKMQ (reference sequence). This CDR3 is CASSRQVGFSYEQYF. Full variable domain (missing parts from reference TRBV13 and TRBJ2-7): AAGVIQSPRHLIKEKRETATLKCYPIPRHDTVYWYQQGPGQDPQFLISFYEKMQSDKGSIPDRFSAQQFSDYHSELNMSSLELGDSALYFCASSRQVGFSYEQYFGPGTRLTVT.

The chain links TRBV7-3 to TRBJ2-1; checking the TCRdb D call of TRBD1 is not possible without DNA. Germline-derived CDR1 and CDR2 are SGHTA and FQGTGA. This CDR3 is 14 amino acids long. The CDR3 region is CASSLTGRGNEQFF. Filled out from reference TRBV7-3 and TRBJ2-1, the complete variable domain reads GAGVSQTPSNKVTEKGKYVELRCDPISGHTALYWYRQSLGQGPEFLIYFQGTGAADDSGLPNDRFFAVRPEGSVSTLKIQRTERGDSAVYLCASSLTGRGNEQFFGPGTRLTVL.

The chain employs TRBV4-3 and TRBJ2-7; TCRdb reports TRBD1, a call that lacks DNA to check it against. Germline assignment: CDR1 LGHNA and CDR2 YSLEER. The CDR3 consists of 16 residues. CDR3 amino acids: CASSQALGQAFYEQYF.

V is TRBV12-3 or TRBV12-4 and J is TRBJ1-1. The CDR3 spans 12 residues. This CDR3 reads CASSWGSSEAFF.

The chain recombines TRBV20-1 with TRBJ2-1; as DNA is missing, the TRBD2 call by TCRdb cannot be tested. Germline lookup yields CDR1 DFQATT and CDR2 SNEGSKA (reference sequence). The CDR3 contains 14 residues. The CDR3 reads CSARVLAGLMEQFF.

The rearrangement joins TRBV6-5 to TRBJ1-2; the D gene TCRdb calls, TRBD1, cannot be checked with no DNA. In germline, CDR1 is MNHEY, CDR2 SVGAGI. The CDR3 totals 17 residues. The CDR3 region is CASSYSRGDTSIYGYTF.

This chain connects TRBV6-6 to TRBJ2-1. The CDR3 length is 14 residues. Germline loops: CDR1 MNHNY, CDR2 SVGAGI (reference sequence). This CDR3 is CASSYSESYNEQFF.

The genes are TRBV6-2 or TRBV6-3 and TRBJ2-5; as DNA is missing, the TRBD2 call by TCRdb cannot be tested. The CDR3 has 12 residues. The germline V gene has CDR1 MNHEY and CDR2 SVGEGT. CDR3 sequence: CASSYKAREMDF.

The rearrangement uses TRBV5-5 and TRBJ1-2. CDR3 length: 12 amino acids. CDR1 and CDR2 from the germline V gene are SGHKS and YYEKEE (reference sequence). CDR3 region: CASSFDAYGYTF.

The chain couples TRBV11-2 to TRBJ2-2; TCRdb's D gene call, TRBD1, goes unchecked for lack of DNA. Germline V gene sequence: CDR1 SGHAT, CDR2 FQNNGV. The CDR3 spans 16 residues. The CDR3 spells CASRATGTANTGELFF.

The J gene is TRBJ1-5, the V gene TRBV7-8. This CDR3 is 14 amino acids long. Germline assignment: CDR1 SGHVS and CDR2 FQNEAQ. CDR3 loop: CASTGGLGNQPQHF.

The chain joins TRBV4-3 to TRBJ2-6. CDR1 is LGHNA and CDR2 is YSLEER in the germline V gene. The length of the CDR3 is 15 residues. CDR3 amino acids: CASSQGGSGANVLTF.

The rearrangement joins TRBV12-3 or TRBV12-4 to TRBJ2-5; TCRdb reports TRBD1, a call that lacks DNA to check it against. The CDR3 consists of 15 residues. Here the CDR3 reads CASSLARGKQETQYF.

V gene TRBV12-3 or TRBV12-4 combines with J gene TRBJ2-5. This CDR3 is 13 amino acids long. CDR3: CASRSSGVGTQYF.

The rearrangement links TRBV5-1 to TRBJ2-2; there is no DNA to check the TCRdb D call of TRBD1. The CDR3 runs 16 residues. The germline V gene has CDR1 SGHRS and CDR2 YFSETQ. The CDR3 spells CASGIDRGLNTGELFF.